This T cell receptor (beta chain) was obtained from a study of beta chain features in type 1 diabetes. Points from the study as a whole: PCR might pick shorter templates more often, in the same way for patients and controls. Insertion counts at VDJ junctions were lower in type 1 diabetes patients, who also showed more deletions there. Type 1 diabetes patients showed a moderate but significant shortening of TCRB CDR3s in all four CD4+ subsets.

Markers CD45RO/CCR7/CD25/CD127/CD95/CD27 served to sort CD4+ naive, central memory, regulatory and stem cell-like memory cells. J gave up 7 bases and V 6 bases, and 7 bases lay outside the gene matches. CDR1 and CDR2 from the germline V gene are SGHTA and FQGNSA. The CDR3 has 14 amino acids. This clone was seen a handful of times. The antigen remains unidentified. Expressed TCRB transcripts were sequenced because the entire RNA isolate underwent reverse transcription. Clones were read by immunoSEQ multiplex PCR, and TCRdb kept only the in-frame ones, dropping some. The data contain 300,000 or so clones, 13% of them singletons.

Sequenced: naive CD4+ T cells from blood. This sequence originates from a woman in her late teens or twenties with type 1 diabetes. V gene TRBV7-2 combines with J gene TRBJ2-1; TRBD2 matches 9 bases. The CDR3 here is CASRAGGPRNEQFF. Here the CDR3 DNA reads TGTGCCAGCAGGGCGGGAGGGCCCAGAAATGAGCAGTTCTTC. The entire variable domain, with the rest obtained from reference TRBV7-2 and TRBJ2-1, is as follows: GAGVSQSPSNKVTEKGKDVELRCDPISGHTALYWYRQSLGQGLEFLIYFQGNSAPDKSGLPSDRFSAERTGGSVSTLTIQRTQQEDSAVYLCASRAGGPRNEQFFGPGTRLTVL.